The 4 T cell receptor beta chains reported below all come from one sample, sequenced in a study of naive and memory T cell subsets. An equimolar mix of two oligonucleotides served as the beta constant-region primer for TRBC1 and TRBC2. TCRdb reprocessed the UMI-ligation and nested PCR reads with MiXCR, giving one entry per CDR3 protein. The data hold approximately 89,000 distinct CDR3 sequences, with 5.5% to 8.5% observed a single time. Sequenced material: central memory CD4+ T cells from blood. Receptors were obtained from a human donor in good health.

A few counts support this clonotype. V gene TRBV20-1 combines with J gene TRBJ2-3; 9 bases match TRBD2. The germline CDR1 and CDR2 sequences are DFQATT and SNEGSKA (reference sequence). CDR3 size: 15 residues. V was clipped by 1 base and J by 2 bases; unmatched bases: 4. CDR3 sequence reads: CSARGAGGVTDTQYF. DNA for the CDR3: TGCAGTGCTAGAGGGGCGGGAGGGGTCACAGATACGCAGTATTTT.

This clonotype was seen more than once but under ten times. As DNA, the CDR3 is TGTGCCAGCAGTTTAACGGGTTCTAGCGCTGAAGCTTTCTTT. Translating gives CASSLTGSSAEAFF. The rearrangement joins TRBV12-3 or TRBV12-4 to TRBJ1-1; D is undetermined. The length of the CDR3 is 14 residues. Trimming shortened V by 2 bases and J by 6 bases, and 13 bases separated the two germline ends.

This clonotype was observed a few times. The chain employs TRBV20-1 and TRBJ2-1, with D possibly matching TRBD2 (6 bases). CDR3 length: 16 residues. V was trimmed by 0 bases and J by 1 base, leaving 13 bases between them. Germline loops: CDR1 DFQATT, CDR2 SNEGSKA (reference sequence). CDR3 nucleotide sequence: TGCAGTGCTAGAGATCTCGGGAGTAGGTCCTACAATGAGCAGTTCTTC. Encoded protein: CSARDLGSRSYNEQFF.

This clonotype came up a few times. This sequence joins TRBV11-2 and TRBJ2-3; maybe TRBD2 (5 bases). V was pared by 5 bases and J by 3 bases, with 12 bases between. The CDR3 has 14 amino acids. Germline V gives CDR1 SGHAT, CDR2 FQNNGV. The CDR3 sequence is CASSTGLRTDTQYF. Written as DNA, the CDR3 is TGTGCCAGCAGCACCGGACTGCGGACAGATACGCAGTATTTT.